These 23 T cell receptor beta chains came from one sample sequenced in a study of blood T cell repertoires in COVID-19 (dated by TCRdb to 2018 to 2021). The library came from the immunoSEQ multiplex PCR assay. As stored in TCRdb, this immuneACCESS dataset retains in-frame rearrangements with V and J assigned. A fraction of the clones does not appear; measured against another copy, unresolved V genes explain less than half of the discrepancy, and the remainder lacks a known reason. The sample has approximately 200,000 clones on record, roughly 80% of them singletons. 1.5% to 2% of the sample lies in the top ten. The material sequenced was PBMCs or T cells enriched from blood (not recorded which). The receptors were gathered from a man aged 55 to 70 who had recovered from COVID-19.

This clone was observed once. The chain uses TRBV2 and TRBJ1-6; 9 bases match TRBD1. CDR3 length: 15 residues. With V trimmed by 6 bases and J by 6 bases, 6 bases remained unmatched. From germline, CDR1 is SNHLY and CDR2 FYNNEI. The CDR3 reads CASSVKTGGNSPLHF. The CDR3 bases are TGTGCCAGCAGCGTCAAGACAGGGGGTAATTCACCCCTCCACTTT.

The gene calls are TRBV3-1 (or the pseudogene TRBV3-2) and TRBJ1-2; 8 bases agree with TRBD1. This CDR3 is built from 13 residues. The V segment lost 9 bases and the J segment 3 bases; nucleotides outside the gene matches: 6. CDR1 is LGHDT and CDR2 is YNNKEL in the germline V gene (reference sequence). For the CDR3, the DNA is TGTGCCAGTAGGACAGGGCGCGACTATGGCTACACCTTC. It specifies CASRTGRDYGYTF.

This clone was counted a single time. The chain joins TRBV18 to TRBJ2-5; 8 bases are shared with TRBD2. Germline V gene sequence: CDR1 KGHSH, CDR2 LQKENI. V lost 5 bases, J lost 2 bases, and 1 base stayed unmatched. The CDR3 extends over 13 amino acids. CDR3 in amino acids: CASSAGGQETQYF. The CDR3 DNA is TGTGCCAGCTCAGCGGGGGGTCAAGAGACCCAGTACTTC.

This clone was counted between two and nine times. V and J are TRBV3-1 (or the pseudogene TRBV3-2) and TRBJ1-5; maybe TRBD1 (5 bases). The V gene lost 4 bases and the J gene lost 4 bases, with 17 bases spanning the gap. This CDR3 has 16 residues. Germline V gives CDR1 LGHDT, CDR2 YNNKEL (reference sequence). The CDR3 is CASSPPAVGGNQPQHF. CDR3 DNA sequence: TGTGCCAGCAGCCCCCCGGCGGTGGGGGGGAATCAGCCCCAGCATTTT.

This chain links TRBV3-1 (or the pseudogene TRBV3-2) with TRBJ1-1; 10 bases match TRBD1. CDR1 is LGHDT, CDR2 YNNKEL, per germline (reference sequence). The CDR3 covers 17 residues. Trimming removed 3 bases from V and 5 bases from J; junction bases left unmatched: 12. The CDR3, as DNA: TGTGCCAGCAGCCAGCCTTATAGACAGGGGGCTGGTACTGAAGCTTTCTTT. Amino acid sequence: CASSQPYRQGAGTEAFF.

The chain is built from TRBV4-1 and TRBJ1-3, with D maybe TRBD1 (5 bases). This CDR3 is built from 14 residues. CDR1 is MGHRA and CDR2 is YSYEKL in the germline V gene. V dropped 0 bases and J dropped 4 bases, with 7 bases sitting between them. The CDR3 DNA reads TGCGCCAGCAGCCAAGACAGGGCCGGAAACACCATATATTTT. Its protein product is CASSQDRAGNTIYF.

The chain recombines TRBV12-3 or TRBV12-4 with TRBJ1-2, with D unclear. This CDR3 is built from 13 residues. The V and J ends lost 5 bases and 7 bases respectively, with 14 bases between them. DNA of the CDR3: TGTGCCAGCAGTCCTCGGCGAGGGTTTGGCTACACCTTC. Its protein is CASSPRRGFGYTF.

The V call is TRBV7-2, the J call TRBJ2-1; 8 nucleotides match TRBD2. J was trimmed by 4 bases and V by 1 base; bases with no gene match: 3. In germline, CDR1 is SGHTA, CDR2 FQGNSA. The CDR3 is 15 residues long. DNA of the CDR3: TGTGCCAGCAGCTTAGATAGCGGGGTTTACAATGAGCAGTTCTTC. Protein: CASSLDSGVYNEQFF. The whole variable domain, remainder taken from reference TRBV7-2 and TRBJ2-1, is GAGVSQSPSNKVTEKGKDVELRCDPISGHTALYWYRQSLGQGLEFLIYFQGNSAPDKSGLPSDRFSAERTGGSVSTLTIQRTQQEDSAVYLCASSLDSGVYNEQFFGPGTRLTVL.

The V call is TRBV28, the J call TRBJ1-2, with 8 bases aligning to TRBD1. CDR3 length: 14 residues. The V gene's germline CDR1 is MDHEN and CDR2 SYDVKM. Losses at the gene ends were 3 bases for V and 2 bases for J; bases not matched to a gene: 2. The CDR3 DNA is TGTGCCAGCAGTTTCGGACAGGGCAACTATGGCTACACCTTC. Amino acids: CASSFGQGNYGYTF.

This chain joins TRBV5-4 and TRBJ1-4; tentative D call: TRBD1 (6 bases). Trimming cost V 3 bases and J 1 base, with 7 bases left between them. The germline gives CDR1 SGHNT, CDR2 YYREEE (reference sequence). CDR3 length: 14 amino acids. CDR3 DNA sequence: TGTGCCAGCAGCTCGACAGGAACTAATGAAAAACTGTTTTTT. The encoded protein is CASSSTGTNEKLFF.

The rearrangement joins TRBV30 to TRBJ1-6, with TRBD1 identical over 9 bases. The V gene's germline CDR1 is GTSNPN and CDR2 SVGIG (reference sequence). The V segment lost 0 bases and the J segment 9 bases; nucleotides outside the gene matches: 9. This CDR3 has 16 residues. The DNA for the CDR3 is TGTGCCTGGAGTGTATCTCCCCGGGACAGGGTTTCACCCCTCCACTTT. It specifies CAWSVSPRDRVSPLHF.

The chain has TRBV11-1 and TRBJ1-2; the D gene is possibly TRBD1 (6 bases). In germline, CDR1 is SGHAT, CDR2 FQDESV (reference sequence). The germline V and J ends were trimmed by 11 bases and 3 bases, with 10 bases remaining between them. The CDR3 has 11 amino acids. The CDR3 region is CAVRGDYGYTF. The CDR3 region has the DNA TGTGCCGTCAGGGGTGACTATGGCTACACCTTC.

In its sample, this clone was seen once. The rearrangement uses TRBV3-1 (or the pseudogene TRBV3-2) and TRBJ1-2; TRBD1 might be the D (6 bases). CDR1 LGHDT and CDR2 YNNKEL come from the germline V gene (reference sequence). Trimming stripped 2 bases from V and 3 bases from J, with 13 bases between. The CDR3 has 15 residues. As DNA, the CDR3 is TGTGCCAGCAGCCAACTACCCAGGGGTGACTATGGCTACACCTTC. This encodes CASSQLPRGDYGYTF.

This chain connects TRBV7-2 to TRBJ2-6; 10 bases are shared with TRBD2. CDR3 length equals 19 residues. Germline CDR1 and CDR2: SGHTA and FQGNSA. The V gene end was trimmed by 2 bases and the J gene end by 0 bases; junction bases not matched to a gene: 7. CDR3 coding DNA: TGTGCCAGCAGCTTACCCCTAGCGGGGGCGAGCTCTGGGGCCAACGTCCTGACTTTC. Translating gives CASSLPLAGASSGANVLTF.

This rearrangement joins TRBV21-1 to TRBJ2-7; the D call TRBD1 from the table was never checked on the DNA. TRBV21-1 is a recognized pseudogene. The CDR3 runs to 14 residues. CDR3: CASSKKGTGDEQYF. CDR3 bases: TGTGCCAGCAGCAAAAAGGGGACAGGGGACGAGCAGTACTTC.

The chain uses TRBV7-3 and TRBJ2-3; weak D call: TRBD1 (6 bases). The ends were cut back, 8 bases at V and 2 bases at J, with 17 bases in the middle. CDR3 length: 15 residues. CDR1 SGHTA and CDR2 FQGTGA come from the germline V gene. CDR3 region: CASADPGQTTDTQYF. For the CDR3, the DNA is TGTGCCAGCGCGGACCCGGGACAAACCACAGATACGCAGTATTTT. The complete variable domain, with remaining parts taken from reference TRBV7-3 and TRBJ2-3, reads GAGVSQTPSNKVTEKGKYVELRCDPISGHTALYWYRQSLGQGPEFLIYFQGTGAADDSGLPNDRFFAVRPEGSVSTLKIQRTERGDSAVYLCASADPGQTTDTQYFGPGTRLTVL.

The J gene is TRBJ2-2, the V gene TRBV29-1; 8 bases match TRBD1. The junction had 3 bases not matched to a gene; V was cut back by 8 bases and J by 1 base. The CDR3 runs 13 residues. Per the germline V gene, CDR1 is SQVTM and CDR2 is ANQGSEA. DNA for the CDR3: TGCAGCACGGGGACAGGGAACACCGGGGAGCTGTTTTTT. Amino acids: CSTGTGNTGELFF.

The rearrangement joins TRBV9 to TRBJ1-6, with a possible D match to TRBD1 (5 bases). CDR3 length: 16 amino acids. Trimming left V 0 bases short and J 7 bases short, with 14 bases between. Germline values: CDR1 SGDLS, CDR2 YYNGEE. The CDR3, as DNA: TGTGCCAGCAGCGTAGCATGGGGGGGACGGAATTCACCCCTCCACTTT. Amino acids: CASSVAWGGRNSPLHF. Using reference TRBV9 and TRBJ1-6 for the parts outside the CDR3, the full variable domain is DSGVTQTPKHLITATGQRVTLRCSPRSGDLSVYWYQQSLDQGLQFLIQYYNGEERAKGNILERFSAQQFPDLHSELNLSSLELGDSALYFCASSVAWGGRNSPLHFGNGTRLTVT.

This sequence joins TRBV7-8 and TRBJ1-3, with 7 nucleotides matching TRBD1. The germline V gene has CDR1 SGHVS and CDR2 FQNEAQ. Trimming cost V 5 bases and J 2 bases; bases outside gene matches: 9. This CDR3 is 16 amino acids long. CDR3 in DNA: TGTGCCAGCAGCCTAAAGGGACAGCGGACTGGAAACACCATATATTTT. Translating gives CASSLKGQRTGNTIYF.

The chain employs TRBV6-2 or TRBV6-3 and TRBJ2-7; the D gene is possibly TRBD1 (6 bases). Germline loops: CDR1 MNHEY, CDR2 SVGEGT. CDR3 length: 13 residues. V shed 2 bases and J shed 4 bases, with 9 bases lying between them. The CDR3 is CASSYGTSYEQYF. The DNA for the CDR3 is TGTGCCAGCAGTTACGGGACATCTTACGAGCAGTACTTC.

This clone was found a few times. V and J are TRBV5-1 and TRBJ2-1; 10 positions agree with TRBD2. This CDR3 is built from 17 residues. The ends lost 0 bases at V and 1 base at J; junction bases unmatched: 4. Germline CDR1 SGHRS, CDR2 YFSETQ. The CDR3 coding sequence is TGCGCCAGCAGCTTGGATAGCGGGGGGCCATCCTACAATGAGCAGTTCTTC. It translates to CASSLDSGGPSYNEQFF.

The gene calls are TRBV4-1 and TRBJ1-6, with D unclear. This CDR3 comprises 15 residues. CDR1 MGHRA and CDR2 YSYEKL come from the germline V gene. V was pared by 0 bases and J by 9 bases, with 12 bases between. CDR3 loop: CASSQDIRQVSPLHF. CDR3 in DNA: TGCGCCAGCAGCCAAGATATAAGGCAGGTTTCACCCCTCCACTTT.

The V and J genes are TRBV12-3 or TRBV12-4 and TRBJ2-5; D ambiguous. Trimming removed 8 bases from V and 1 base from J, with 8 bases in between. CDR3 length: 12 residues. CDR3 loop: CASAAVQETQYF. In DNA, the CDR3 is TGTGCCAGCGCGGCAGTCCAAGAGACCCAGTACTTC.